A single sample gave rise to the 9 T cell receptor beta chains below, sequenced in a study of Graves' ophthalmopathy and Graves' hyperthyroidism. Using RNA transcripts, the TCR beta CDR3 regions were amplified. Amplification began with first-round RT-PCR using HTBI primers, then second-round multiplex PCR was performed. One entry per CDR3 protein results from TCRdb running MiXCR on the multiplex PCR reads. This table has about 620,000 distinct CDR3 sequences, over 20% appearing once. Sequenced: peripheral blood. All receptors come from a woman younger than 30 with stable Graves' hyperthyroidism. Some clones in this sample may be carry-over from other donors' samples.

Many counts were recorded for this clonotype. The DNA of the CDR3 is TGTGCCAGCTCACCTATGATTTTACAACAGGATGGTAGCAATCAGCCCCAGCATTTT. Its protein product is CASSPMILQQDGSNQPQHF. The V call is TRBV18, the J call TRBJ1-5, with D possibly being TRBD1 (5 bases). The germline CDR1 and CDR2 sequences are KGHSH and LQKENI. V was cut by 3 bases and J by 0 bases, with 21 bases left in between. This CDR3 has 19 residues.

This clonotype was counted many times. The rearrangement uses TRBV6-5 and TRBJ2-5; D might be TRBD1 (6 bases). This CDR3 region has 15 residues. V lost 2 bases and J lost 5, with 15 bases in between. The germline V gene encodes CDR1 MNHEY and CDR2 SVGAGI. The CDR3 DNA is TGTGCCAGCAGTTACCCGGCCGGGACACAGGAGACCCAGTACTTC. It translates to CASSYPAGTQETQYF.

A word on this clonotype: The junction departs from the called germline gene at one end, perhaps through a read error. The genes are TRBV5-6 and TRBJ1-1; 7 bases line up with TRBD1. The CDR3 is 14 amino acids. Germline V lookup: CDR1 SGHDT, CDR2 YYEEEE. CDR3 sequence (DNA): TGTGCCAGCGCAGGGGGAGGTTGGGGGACTGAAGCTTGCTTT. Its translation: CASAGGGWGTEACF.

This clonotype was recorded at least ten times. The V gene is TRBV29-1, the J gene TRBJ1-2, with 8 bases matching TRBD1. CDR3 length equals 13 residues. Trimming at V came to 0 bases and at J to 10 bases, leaving 7 bases not matched to a gene. Germline V lookup: CDR1 SQVTM, CDR2 ANQGSEA. CDR3 DNA sequence: TGCAGCGTTGAAGACAGGGGGCGAGGTGCCTACACCTTC. Protein sequence: CSVEDRGRGAYTF.

This sequence joins TRBV12-3 or TRBV12-4 and TRBJ1-6; possibly TRBD1 for D (6 bases). The CDR3 extends over 15 amino acids. V was shortened by 1 base and J by 7 bases, with 11 bases between the two germline ends. The CDR3 sequence is CASSLGWTENSPLHF. Written as DNA, the CDR3 is TGTGCCAGCAGTTTAGGCTGGACAGAGAATTCACCCCTCCACTTT.

Many counts were recorded for this clonotype. This sequence joins TRBV29-1 and TRBJ2-2; possibly TRBD2 for D (6 bases). V lost 5 bases and J lost 4, with 8 bases in between. The germline V gene has CDR1 SQVTM and CDR2 ANQGSEA. This CDR3 has 12 amino acids. The CDR3 nucleotides read TGCAGCGTTTGGGGAGGCACCGGGGAGCTGTTTTTT. This codes for CSVWGGTGELFF.

This clonotype was detected ten times or more. The chain has TRBV6-5 and TRBJ1-5; 9 nucleotides align to TRBD1. Germline assignment: CDR1 MNHEY and CDR2 SVGAGI. CDR3 size: 15 residues. J lost 5 bases, V lost 0 bases, and 2 bases had no gene match. The CDR3 DNA reads as TGTGCCAGCAGTTACTCGGGACAGGGTGATCAGCCCCAGCATTTT. Translating it yields CASSYSGQGDQPQHF.

Ten or more counts support this clonotype. This chain connects TRBV4-1 to TRBJ1-6; D is possibly TRBD1 (5 bases). V lost 1 base, J lost 6 bases, and 7 bases lay in between. Germline-derived CDR1 and CDR2 are MGHRA and YSYEKL. This CDR3 has 14 amino acids. CDR3 nucleotides: TGCGCCAGCAGCCAAGTTGGGGGTAATTCACCCCTCCACTTT. This sequence encodes CASSQVGGNSPLHF.

The rearrangement joins TRBV6-1 to TRBJ2-5, with 12 bases fitting TRBD2. Germline V CDR1 and CDR2: MNHNS, SASEGT. J lost 4 bases, V lost 7 bases, and 7 bases had no gene match. There are 15 residues in the CDR3. CDR3 sequence reads: CASTLAGGVRETQYF. As DNA, the CDR3 is TGTGCCAGCACTCTAGCGGGAGGGGTTCGAGAGACCCAGTACTTC.